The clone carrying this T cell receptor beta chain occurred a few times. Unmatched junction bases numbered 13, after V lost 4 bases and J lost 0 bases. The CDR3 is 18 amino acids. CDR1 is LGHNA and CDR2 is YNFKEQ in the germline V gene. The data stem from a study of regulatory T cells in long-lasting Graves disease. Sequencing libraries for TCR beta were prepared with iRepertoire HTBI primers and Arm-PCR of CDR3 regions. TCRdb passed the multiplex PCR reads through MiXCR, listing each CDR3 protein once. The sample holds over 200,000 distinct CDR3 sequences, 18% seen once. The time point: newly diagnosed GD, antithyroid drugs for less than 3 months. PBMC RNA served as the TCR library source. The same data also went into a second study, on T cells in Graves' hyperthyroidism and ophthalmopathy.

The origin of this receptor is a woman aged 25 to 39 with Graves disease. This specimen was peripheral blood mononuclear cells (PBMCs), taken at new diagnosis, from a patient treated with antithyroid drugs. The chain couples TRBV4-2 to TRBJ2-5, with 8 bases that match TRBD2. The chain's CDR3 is CASSLPRRGGENQETQYF. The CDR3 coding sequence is TGTGCCAGCAGCCTCCCTCGCCGGGGGGGGGAGAACCAAGAGACCCAGTACTTC.